This TCR beta chain was captured by sequencing in a study of cytomegalovirus exposure and HLA in healthy donors. Study-level results: Rarity characterized most TCR sequences, yet some public TCRs appeared in many donors. One variant, a missense change in DCLRE1C, was linked in a later analysis to TCR beta V- and J-gene trimming.

As for this clone: Its antigen is not known.

Researchers ran the PCR with 60 Vbeta and 13 Jbeta primers. Data came from immunoSEQ multiplex PCR; TCRdb stores just in-frame clones and leaves some out. The sample gives some 180,000 clones, more than 65% of which show up once; about 3.1% is in the top ten. CDR1 LNHNV and CDR2 YYDKDF come from the germline V gene (reference sequence). Germline trimming cut 3 bases from V and 2 bases from J; bases unmatched to any gene: 8. The CDR3 has 17 amino acids. The chain couples TRBV15 to TRBJ2-3, with TRBD2 matching 10 bases. What was sequenced was PBMCs. The receptor's source is a female donor in good health and CMV-seronegative. CDR3 bases: TGTGCCACCAGCAGGGGTACTAGCGGGGCCCTCACAGATACGCAGTATTTT. It translates to CATSRGTSGALTDTQYF.